The T cell receptor (beta chain) described here comes from a study of T cell repertoires in cytomegalovirus infection. Study information: The authors relied on CMV epitopes, both recently identified HLA-C-restricted and well-studied HLA-B-restricted. Indications came from public TCR beta signatures; they pointed to CMV infection and to a matching HLA type.

With respect to this clonotype: Its antigen is undetermined.

The CDR3 runs 16 residues. V was cut by 1 base and J by 0 bases, with 10 bases left in between. Per the germline V gene, CDR1 is LNHNV and CDR2 is YYDKDF (reference sequence). TCRdb re-called the reads through MiXCR, storing one row per CDR3 protein. The sample records approximately 990,000 distinct CDR3 sequences, about a third being singletons. The chain employs TRBV15 and TRBJ1-5, with no clear D. The specimen comprised cultured CD8+ T cells from PBMCs, sampled from culture after CMV antigen stimulation. This sequence was found in a human donor in good health (CMV status not recorded). Some clones in this sample may be carry-over from other donors' samples. This chain's CDR3 is CATSRVRSYSNQPQHF. CDR3 DNA: TGTGCCACCAGCAGAGTCAGGAGTTATAGCAATCAGCCCCAGCATTTT.